These 8 T cell receptor beta chains share one sample of origin, sequenced in a study of shared clonotypes between healthy human individuals. TCRdb's copy holds only in-frame clones and misses some; the assay was immunoSEQ multiplex PCR. The sample contains about a million clones, 70% to 80% of which appear only once. What was sequenced was memory CD4+ T cells from PBMCs. As for subset: CD45RA-negative fraction. These receptors all stem from a man younger than 30 in good health. Some clones in this sample may be carry-over from other donors' samples.

V is TRBV20-1 and J is TRBJ1-2, with unresolved D. The germline CDR1 and CDR2 sequences are DFQATT and SNEGSKA (reference sequence). The CDR3 is 11 amino acids. Trimming removed 5 bases at V and 6 bases at J, with 10 bases between. CDR3 sequence reads: CSAARRDGYTF. As DNA, the CDR3 is TGCAGTGCTGCCCGTCGAGATGGCTACACCTTC.

V usage is TRBV6-6 and J usage is TRBJ1-1; D is unresolved. V dropped 0 bases and J dropped 8 bases, with 10 bases sitting between them. The germline V gene has CDR1 MNHNY and CDR2 SVGAGI (reference sequence). This CDR3 has 13 amino acids. The CDR3 here is CASSYSLGPEAFF. The CDR3 DNA reads as TGTGCCAGCAGTTACTCGTTGGGCCCCGAAGCTTTCTTT.

The chain is built from TRBV30 and TRBJ1-2; 7 bases agree with TRBD1. The germline V gene has CDR1 GTSNPN and CDR2 SVGIG (reference sequence). This CDR3 is 13 amino acids long. V dropped 2 bases and J dropped 2; count of bases not matched to a gene: 2. The CDR3 loop is CAWSWTGNYGYTF. Here the CDR3 DNA reads TGTGCCTGGAGTTGGACAGGAAACTATGGCTACACCTTC. The variable domain in full, with the rest retrieved from reference TRBV30 and TRBJ1-2, is SQTIHQWPATLVQPVGSPLSLECTVEGTSNPNLYWYRQAAGRGLQLLFYSVGIGQISSEVPQNLSASRPQDRQFILSSKKLLLSDSGFYLCAWSWTGNYGYTFGSGTRLTVV.

The chain carries TRBV5-4 and TRBJ2-2; 7 bases match TRBD2. The germline CDR1 and CDR2 sequences are SGHNT and YYREEE (reference sequence). Trimming removed 4 bases from V and 1 base from J; junction bases left unmatched: 10. This CDR3 is built from 17 residues. The CDR3 DNA sequence: TGTGCCAGCAGCACTGAACCCGGGACTATGAACACCGGGGAGCTGTTTTTT. It encodes CASSTEPGTMNTGELFF. Combining the CDR3 with reference TRBV5-4 and TRBJ2-2 gives the whole variable domain ETGVTQSPTHLIKTRGQQVTLRCSSQSGHNTVSWYQQALGQGPQFIFQYYREEENGRGNFPPRFSGLQFPNYSSELNVNALELDDSALYLCASSTEPGTMNTGELFFGEGSRLTVL.

The chain carries TRBV5-4 and TRBJ2-7; D not certain. The CDR3 length is 15 residues. Germline V gene sequence: CDR1 SGHNT, CDR2 YYREEE (reference sequence). Between the trimmed V and J ends, which lost 2 bases and 0 bases, there was a span of 12 bases. In DNA, the CDR3 is TGTGCCAGCAGCTTTCGTGAAACTGGCTCCTACGAGCAGTACTTC. Translating gives CASSFRETGSYEQYF. The full variable domain, in which reference TRBV5-4 and TRBJ2-7 provide the parts outside the CDR3, is ETGVTQSPTHLIKTRGQQVTLRCSSQSGHNTVSWYQQALGQGPQFIFQYYREEENGRGNFPPRFSGLQFPNYSSELNVNALELDDSALYLCASSFRETGSYEQYFGPGTRLTVT.

CDR3 nucleotides: TGTGCCAGCAGCTACGACAGGCGGAGGGGTAGTGGCTACACCTTC. This translates into CASSYDRRRGSGYTF. The chain recombines TRBV7-2 with TRBJ1-2; the D gene is possibly TRBD1 (6 bases). V was clipped by 4 bases and J by 7 bases, with 19 bases between them. In germline, CDR1 is SGHTA, CDR2 FQGNSA. The CDR3 has 15 amino acids.

The chain recombines TRBV6-1 with TRBJ2-4; TRBD1 is a possible D gene (6 bases). Germline-derived CDR1 and CDR2 are MNHNS and SASEGT. The CDR3 extends over 18 amino acids. V lost 2 bases and J lost 0, with 17 bases in between. CDR3: CASSETTDRSLAKNIQYF. The CDR3 coding sequence is TGTGCCAGCAGTGAAACCACGGACAGAAGTTTAGCCAAAAACATTCAGTACTTC.

The chain employs TRBV7-2 and TRBJ2-1; 8 bases are shared with TRBD2. The germline gives CDR1 SGHTA, CDR2 FQGNSA. This CDR3 region has 15 residues. With V trimmed by 1 base and J by 3 bases, 2 bases remained unmatched. CDR3 sequence: CASSLDSGNYNEQFF. For the CDR3, the DNA is TGTGCCAGCAGCTTAGATAGCGGGAACTACAATGAGCAGTTCTTC.